Listed here are 11 T cell receptor beta chains from one sample, sequenced in a study of CD8+ T cells in alopecia areata. After isolation, RNA underwent reverse transcription to generate cDNA as the sequencing template. Produced via immunoSEQ multiplex PCR; TCRdb's table is partial and in-frame only. Found here are more than 110,000 clones, 82% of them singletons; the top ten hold roughly 25%. As to treatment: oral pan-JAK inhibitor, 5-10 mg twice daily. This sample comprised CD8+ T cells sorted from blood, obtained at week 4, from a patient treated with tofacitinib. The receptors originated from a human donor with alopecia areata.

The chain recombines TRBV4-1 with TRBJ1-6; D is possibly TRBD1 (6 bases). The germline V gene encodes CDR1 MGHRA and CDR2 YSYEKL. The V end was cut by 4 bases, the J end by 8 bases, with 12 bases between. The CDR3 has 14 amino acids. CDR3 sequence (DNA): TGCGCCAGCAGCCTCAGGGGAGGCTATTCACCCCTCCACTTT. Its protein is CASSLRGGYSPLHF.

The DNA for the CDR3 is TGTGCCAGCAGTACACAGAACTCACCGCATGAAGCTTTCTTT. It encodes CASSTQNSPHEAFF. The chain combines TRBV27 with TRBJ1-1; D call uncertain. Germline V CDR1 and CDR2: MNHEY, SMNVEV (reference sequence). CDR3 size: 14 residues. V gave up 5 bases and J gave up 7 bases, with 17 bases separating them.

The CDR3 region has the DNA TGTGCCAGCAGCTTGGATGGGACAGGAATAGAGACCCAGTACTTC. Protein product: CASSLDGTGIETQYF. J is TRBJ2-5 and V is TRBV5-6, with 8 bases matching TRBD1. The CDR3 totals 15 residues. The ends lost 0 bases at V and 4 bases at J; junction bases unmatched: 5. CDR1 SGHDT and CDR2 YYEEEE come from the germline V gene.

The gene calls are TRBV5-1 and TRBJ2-5, with a possible D match to TRBD2 (6 bases). Germline V gene data show CDR1 as SGHRS and CDR2 as YFSETQ. Trimming took 6 bases from V and 5 from J, leaving 17 bases between them. The CDR3 runs to 14 residues. In DNA, the CDR3 is TGCGCCAGCACGTCTTGGGGGGATTCGGAGACCCAGTACTTC. Its protein is CASTSWGDSETQYF.

By share, this clone ranks as medium-sized (0.01 to 0.1%). This sequence joins TRBV14 and TRBJ2-4; 9 bases agree with TRBD2. The CDR3 runs 16 residues. Trimming cost V 5 bases and J 0 bases; bases outside gene matches: 5. Germline CDR1 is SGHDN and CDR2 is FVKESK. CDR3 region: CASSISAGGAKNIQYF. The CDR3 DNA reads as TGTGCCAGCAGCATATCAGCGGGGGGAGCCAAAAACATTCAGTACTTC.

The chain employs TRBV5-1 and TRBJ2-7, with D tentatively TRBD1 or TRBD2 (5 bases each). The V gene lost 9 bases and the J gene lost 1 base, with 17 bases spanning the gap. The CDR3 contains 14 residues. Germline CDR1 SGHRS, CDR2 YFSETQ. As DNA, the CDR3 is TGCGCCACCTCAACTGGGACGGGATCCTACGAGCAGTACTTC. Translated: CATSTGTGSYEQYF. Full variable domain (outside the CDR3, taken from reference TRBV5-1 and TRBJ2-7): KAGVTQTPRYLIKTRGQQVTLSCSPISGHRSVSWYQQTPGQGLQFLFEYFSETQRNKGNFPGRFSGRQFSNSRSEMNVSTLELGDSALYLCATSTGTGSYEQYFGPGTRLTVT.

The CDR3 spells CASSLVGGLGSPLHF. CDR3 coding DNA: TGTGCCAGCAGCTTGGTGGGGGGCTTGGGATCACCCCTCCACTTT. The chain links TRBV5-6 to TRBJ1-6; D perhaps matches TRBD1 (6 bases). CDR3 size: 15 residues. The V and J ends lost 0 bases and 10 bases respectively, with 14 bases between them. The V gene's germline CDR1 is SGHDT and CDR2 YYEEEE.

V gene TRBV4-1 combines with J gene TRBJ2-7, with D unclear. The CDR3 has 14 amino acids. Germline CDR1 is MGHRA and CDR2 is YSYEKL. V shed 0 bases and J shed 0 bases, with 6 bases lying between them. The CDR3: CASSQEGSSYEQYF. CDR3 sequence (DNA): TGCGCCAGCAGCCAAGAGGGTAGCTCCTACGAGCAGTACTTC.

With respect to this clone: The sample carries other DNA sequences with the same CDR3. V gene TRBV6-1 combines with J gene TRBJ2-7; possibly TRBD2 for D (5 bases). Trimming shortened V by 7 bases and J by 7 bases, and 17 bases separated the two germline ends. Germline V lookup: CDR1 MNHNS, CDR2 SASEGT. CDR3 size: 13 residues. The CDR3 region is CASTPGFAEEQYF. In DNA form, the CDR3 reads TGTGCCAGCACCCCGGGGTTCGCGGAAGAGCAGTACTTC.

This chain links TRBV2 with TRBJ2-2; tentatively, D is TRBD1 (6 bases). CDR1 and CDR2 from the germline V gene are SNHLY and FYNNEI. The V end lost 4 bases, the J end lost 7 bases, and 16 bases lay between the germline ends. The CDR3 sequence is 15 residues long. The CDR3 DNA follows: TGTGCCAGCAGTGCCCAGGGGAATCCGGGCGGGGAGCTGTTTTTT. Amino acids: CASSAQGNPGGELFF.

The chain employs TRBV30 and TRBJ2-5; unclear D gene. CDR1 GTSNPN and CDR2 SVGIG come from the germline V gene (reference sequence). The CDR3 has 13 residues. V lost 0 bases and J 4 bases, leaving 9 bases between the germline ends. DNA for the CDR3: TGTGCCTGGAGTGTGAACACGGCAGAGACCCAGTACTTC. Translating it yields CAWSVNTAETQYF.